These T cell receptor beta chains were read from a single sample in a study of tumor and adjacent non-tumor tissue in lung cancer. TCRdb analysed the multiplex PCR reads with MiXCR anew, one entry per CDR3 protein. The sample consists of about 75,000 distinct CDR3 sequences, roughly 75% of them appearing once. Material for sequencing was distant non-tumor lung tissue. The receptors shown here come from a woman aged 45-65 years with non-small cell lung cancer. Each CDR3 is given without its conserved first and last residue. The order of the fields is CDR3 length, V gene, J gene, CDR3 protein.

13	TRBV6-6	TRBJ2-7	ASSFGQGGYYEQY
14	TRBV20-1	TRBJ1-5	NARWDRGPTNQPQQ
11	TRBV6-1	TRBJ2-2	ASRDIWTGKLF
13	TRBV12-3/TRBV12-4	TRBJ1-1	ASSLRTGASTEAF
14	TRBV20-1	TRBJ2-7	SAQDLPGQGAYEQY
14	TRBV28	TRBJ2-3	ASSPHSSGSTDTQY
15	TRBV4-2	TRBJ1-5	ASSHYWARETNQPKH
14	TRBV19	TRBJ2-1	ASRVQAGGTYNEQF
12	TRBV20-1	TRBJ2-5	SAPGGCLRETQY
11	TRBV11-3	TRBJ2-3	ASSRPGTDTQY
14	TRBV6-2/TRBV6-3	TRBJ2-1	ASSTETSSSHNEQF
14	TRBV5-1	TRBJ2-1	ASSLDGLGGWNEQF
16	TRBV5-6	TRBJ2-2	ASSTSLMILANTGELF
11	TRBV29-1	TRBJ1-2	SVEDGRHYDYT
13	TRBV5-1	TRBJ2-7	ASSSGTGTYYEQY
13	TRBV28	TRBJ1-2	ASSSKRDGNYGYT
14	TRBV12-3/TRBV12-4	TRBJ2-2	AWNTAGLWENGELF
11	TRBV10-3	TRBJ2-7	VISQTDFYEQY
11	TRBV20-1	TRBJ1-5	SARGVSSQPQH
12	TRBV28	TRBJ1-6	TSSWSGANSPLH
11	TRBV28	TRBJ2-1	ASSLGVISEQF
14	TRBV5-1	TRBJ2-7	ASSAGLGASLGEQY
13	TRBV11-2	TRBJ2-1	TSSLGSLAGNEQL
11	TRBV5-6	TRBJ2-7	ASSIRQSYEQY
14	TRBV29-1	TRBJ2-5	RAHSGRASGSETQY
15	TRBV5-5	TRBJ2-6	ASSLSGLGSGAKVLT
13	TRBV11-2	TRBJ1-3	ASNLGRSSGNTIY
14	TRBV4-1	TRBJ1-1	ANNQGRYRANTEAF
11	TRBV29-1	TRBJ2-3	SVCGVALNMQY